These 15 T cell receptor beta chains originate from one sample sequenced in a study of T-cell reconstitution after alpha-beta-depleted transplantation in children. Preparation of the TCRbeta library used unique molecular identifiers. TCRdb independently ran MiXCR on the PCR reads; one entry per CDR3 protein. The table lists 700,000 to 950,000 distinct CDR3 sequences, roughly 15% of them singletons, with around 5.3% in the top ten. The sample here was PBMCs, mostly from graft donor cells, taken 360 days after TCRalphabeta/CD19-depleted stem cell transplant. These receptor sequences come from a male patient under 18 who had a stem cell transplant for acute lymphoblastic leukemia, so the T cells may come from the graft donor.

In its sample, this clonotype was seen many times. This rearrangement joins TRBV28 to TRBJ2-7, with TRBD1 as a possible D gene (5 bases). V lost 7 bases and J 6 bases, leaving 16 bases between the germline ends. This CDR3 region has 13 residues. Germline-derived CDR1 and CDR2 are MDHEN and SYDVKM. The chain's CDR3 is CASTAWGLREQYF. CDR3 in DNA: TGTGCCAGCACCGCGTGGGGCTTACGCGAGCAGTACTTC.

This clonotype was seen more than once but under ten times. This chain uses TRBV7-8 with TRBJ2-5; no reliable D call. The CDR3 runs to 14 residues. The V end lost 1 base, the J end lost 2 bases, and 8 bases lay between the germline ends. Germline V CDR1 and CDR2: SGHVS, FQNEAQ. As DNA, the CDR3 is TGTGCCAGCAGCTTAGGTTGGCAGCAAGAGACCCAGTACTTC. This translates into CASSLGWQQETQYF.

This clonotype was seen a few times. CDR3 region: CASSIVVRTEAFF. Written as DNA, the CDR3 is TGTGCCAGTAGTATTGTAGTAAGGACTGAAGCTTTCTTT. V gene TRBV19 combines with J gene TRBJ1-1; unclear D gene. Trimming cost V 3 bases and J 5 bases, with 10 bases left between them. Germline CDR1 is LNHDA and CDR2 is SQIVND (reference sequence). This CDR3 comprises 13 residues.

The chain is built from TRBV15 and TRBJ1-2; the D gene is possibly TRBD1 (6 bases). This CDR3 has 15 amino acids. Per germline, CDR1 LNHNV and CDR2 YYDKDF (reference sequence). V gave up 0 bases and J gave up 4 bases, with 12 bases separating them. CDR3 amino acids: CATSRERGSPYGYTF. The CDR3 DNA follows: TGTGCCACCAGCAGAGAAAGGGGGTCGCCCTATGGCTACACCTTC.

The V and J genes are TRBV7-2 and TRBJ2-5; D is perhaps TRBD2 (5 bases). Germline lookup yields CDR1 SGHTA and CDR2 FQGNSA. This CDR3 contains 15 residues. Trimming shortened V by 3 bases and J by 2 bases, and 13 bases separated the two germline ends. The DNA of the CDR3 is TGTGCCAGCAGCTTCGAAGGACTCAGACAAGAGACCCAGTACTTC. It is translated as CASSFEGLRQETQYF. The whole variable domain, filled in from reference TRBV7-2 and TRBJ2-5, reads GAGVSQSPSNKVTEKGKDVELRCDPISGHTALYWYRQSLGQGLEFLIYFQGNSAPDKSGLPSDRFSAERTGGSVSTLTIQRTQQEDSAVYLCASSFEGLRQETQYFGPGTRLLVL.

In this sample, this clonotype turned up a few times. The chain carries TRBV15 and TRBJ2-2; perhaps TRBD2 as D (5 bases). Germline V lookup: CDR1 LNHNV, CDR2 YYDKDF (reference sequence). The CDR3 consists of 13 residues. The germline V and J ends were trimmed by 6 bases and 4 bases, with 9 bases remaining between them. CDR3 sequence: CATRLVVTGELFF. CDR3 DNA sequence: TGTGCCACCAGACTAGTGGTCACCGGGGAGCTGTTTTTT.

This clonotype came up a few times. V gene TRBV9 combines with J gene TRBJ2-5; 7 nucleotides match TRBD1. The CDR3 consists of 15 residues. Per the germline V gene, CDR1 is SGDLS and CDR2 is YYNGEE. V dropped 0 bases and J dropped 2; count of bases not matched to a gene: 4. CDR3 DNA sequence: TGTGCCAGCAGCGTAGTACCGGACAGGCAAGAGACCCAGTACTTC. Its translation is CASSVVPDRQETQYF.

The chain recombines TRBV12-3 or TRBV12-4 with TRBJ1-3, with D hard to call. The CDR3 runs 14 residues. With 6 bases removed from V and 4 bases from J, the gap between germline ends came to 13 bases. As DNA, the CDR3 is TGTGCCAGCAGACCTTTAGGGTCGGGAAACACCATATATTTT. This translates into CASRPLGSGNTIYF.

This clonotype occurred many times. V usage is TRBV20-1 and J usage is TRBJ2-1; 7 bases align to TRBD2. Germline V CDR1 and CDR2: DFQATT, SNEGSKA (reference sequence). The CDR3 spans 15 residues. The V and J ends lost 5 bases and 0 bases, in that order; junction bases with no gene match: 7. CDR3 in amino acids: CSALRAGASYNEQFF. CDR3 coding DNA: TGCAGTGCTCTTCGGGCGGGAGCCTCCTACAATGAGCAGTTCTTC.

Only a few counts were recorded for this clonotype. This chain links TRBV28 with TRBJ2-1; no reliable D call. Germline V lookup: CDR1 MDHEN, CDR2 SYDVKM. V was trimmed by 6 bases and J by 4 bases, leaving 16 bases between them. The CDR3 totals 15 residues. The CDR3 protein is CASRRSPQTYNEQFF. The DNA for the CDR3 is TGTGCCAGCAGACGTTCCCCTCAAACTTACAATGAGCAGTTCTTC.

This clonotype was seen more than once but under ten times. The chain uses TRBV19 and TRBJ2-7, with 10 nucleotides matching TRBD1. Germline CDR1 and CDR2: LNHDA and SQIVND (reference sequence). This CDR3 region has 15 residues. J lost 3 bases, V lost 6 bases, and 8 bases had no gene match. CDR3 protein: CASRPGTGVVYEQYF. The CDR3 nucleotides read TGTGCCAGTAGACCTGGGACAGGGGTGGTCTACGAGCAGTACTTC. The whole variable domain, remainder taken from reference TRBV19 and TRBJ2-7, is DGGITQSPKYLFRKEGQNVTLSCEQNLNHDAMYWYRQDPGQGLRLIYYSQIVNDFQKGDIAEGYSVSREKKESFPLTVTSAQKNPTAFYLCASRPGTGVVYEQYFGPGTRLTVT.

This clonotype was picked up many times. The chain links TRBV6-5 to TRBJ1-3; D possibly corresponds to TRBD1 (5 bases). V dropped 4 bases and J dropped 3 bases, with 16 bases sitting between them. This CDR3 comprises 16 residues. Germline assignment: CDR1 MNHEY and CDR2 SVGAGI. In DNA form, the CDR3 reads TGTGCCAGCAGTTCCGGGGGAGGTCGATATGGAAACACCATATATTTT. Translation: CASSSGGGRYGNTIYF.

Points on this clonotype: Relative to the germline gene, one junction end is altered; a read error may explain this. The chain couples TRBV7-3 to TRBJ2-1; TRBD2 matches 7 bases. The CDR3 length is 14 residues. The germline gives CDR1 SGHTA, CDR2 FQGTGA. The CDR3 sequence is CASSLKPSGGRIVF. DNA for the CDR3: TGTGCCAGCAGCTTAAAACCTTCGGGCGGGAGAATAGTCTTC.

This clonotype occurred a few times. The genes are TRBV27 and TRBJ2-7; TRBD1 is a possible D gene (6 bases). Germline loops: CDR1 MNHEY, CDR2 SMNVEV (reference sequence). The V end lost 7 bases, the J end lost 3 bases, and 13 bases lay between the germline ends. This CDR3 region has 13 residues. The CDR3 reads CASTEVGHYEQYF. Here the CDR3 DNA reads TGTGCCAGCACGGAGGTGGGACACTACGAGCAGTACTTC.

This clonotype was counted a few times. The chain is built from TRBV5-5 and TRBJ2-5; maybe TRBD2 (5 bases). The V end lost 1 base, the J end lost 1 base, and 8 bases lay between the germline ends. CDR3 length equals 14 residues. Germline V CDR1 and CDR2: SGHKS, YYEKEE (reference sequence). CDR3 residues: CASSLKRIQETQYF. The CDR3 DNA reads TGTGCCAGCAGCTTGAAGCGGATCCAAGAGACCCAGTACTTC.